A single sample gave rise to the 23 T cell receptor beta chains below, sequenced in a study of cytomegalovirus exposure and HLA in healthy donors. Assay used: immunoSEQ multiplex PCR; TCRdb lists only in-frame clones, some missing. Of over 120,000 clones in the sample, approximately 94% are singletons; the top ten hold approximately 1.8%. Sequenced: PBMCs. These receptors all stem from a man younger than 35 in good health and CMV-seropositive.

The count of this clone is one. The chain employs TRBV27 and TRBJ2-1; perhaps TRBD2 as D (5 bases). Germline V gives CDR1 MNHEY, CDR2 SMNVEV (reference sequence). Trimming stripped 6 bases from V and 4 bases from J, with 13 bases between. The CDR3 contains 14 residues. This CDR3 reads CASRGSFGYNEQFF. CDR3 DNA sequence: TGTGCCAGCAGGGGGAGTTTTGGTTACAATGAGCAGTTCTTC.

V is TRBV5-1 and J is TRBJ2-1; D call uncertain. V was cut by 4 bases and J by 3 bases, with 20 bases left in between. Germline loops: CDR1 SGHRS, CDR2 YFSETQ. This CDR3 has 17 residues. CDR3 coding DNA: TGCGCCAGCAGCCCGCCTCCGGAAGCGAAAGTCTACAATGAGCAGTTCTTC. Translation gives CASSPPPEAKVYNEQFF.

This chain joins TRBV27 and TRBJ2-7; a possible D gene is TRBD2 (5 bases). Germline CDR1 reads MNHEY; CDR2 reads SMNVEV (reference sequence). The V end was cut by 2 bases, the J end by 2 bases, with 10 bases between. The CDR3 spans 14 residues. CDR3 loop: CASSLTGNTYEQYF. The DNA of the CDR3 is TGTGCCAGCAGTTTAACCGGGAACACCTACGAGCAGTACTTC.

The genes are TRBV28 and TRBJ2-6; tentative D call: TRBD1 (5 bases). The ends were cut back, 6 bases at V and 2 bases at J, with 11 bases in the middle. This CDR3 spans 15 amino acids. In germline, CDR1 is MDHEN, CDR2 SYDVKM. As DNA, the CDR3 is TGTGCCAGCAGCTCGACAGCCGCTGGGGCCAACGTCCTGACTTTC. This sequence encodes CASSSTAAGANVLTF.

The chain joins TRBV10-3 to TRBJ2-7, with 8 positions matching TRBD1. There are 15 residues in the CDR3. Germline trimming cut 4 bases from V and 2 bases from J; bases unmatched to any gene: 7. Germline-derived CDR1 and CDR2 are ENHRY and SYGVKD. The CDR3 DNA follows: TGTGCCATCAGTGGTACCGGGACAGGTGCCTACGAGCAGTACTTC. Its protein product is CAISGTGTGAYEQYF.

The V gene is TRBV28, the J gene TRBJ2-3; tentatively, D is TRBD2 (5 bases). Trimming cost V 0 bases and J 3 bases, with 13 bases left between them. This CDR3 region has 16 residues. Germline V gene data show CDR1 as MDHEN and CDR2 as SYDVKM. The DNA for the CDR3 is TGTGCCAGCAGTTTATGGTCTGGGGAGAGGACAGATACGCAGTATTTT. Amino acids: CASSLWSGERTDTQYF.

This chain joins TRBV27 and TRBJ1-2, with D perhaps TRBD1 (6 bases). The CDR3 runs 14 residues. Trimming removed 1 base from V and 10 bases from J, with 16 bases in between. Germline V gene lookup returns CDR1 MNHEY and CDR2 SMNVEV (reference sequence). For the CDR3, the DNA is TGTGCCAGCAGTTTATTCCCCGAGACAGGCCACTACACCTTC. As protein: CASSLFPETGHYTF.

This chain joins TRBV7-9 and TRBJ2-7; D perhaps matches TRBD2 (6 bases). V was pared by 2 bases and J by 3 bases, with 11 bases between. This CDR3 comprises 14 residues. Germline loops: CDR1 SEHNR, CDR2 FQNEAQ (reference sequence). CDR3 region: CASSLPGLHYEQYF. The CDR3 DNA reads as TGTGCCAGCAGCTTACCGGGACTGCACTACGAGCAGTACTTC.

This sequence joins TRBV6-5 and TRBJ2-7; D may be TRBD2 (6 bases). The V gene lost 5 bases and the J gene lost 2 bases, with 13 bases spanning the gap. CDR1 and CDR2 from the germline V gene are MNHEY and SVGAGI. This CDR3 comprises 14 residues. In DNA form, the CDR3 reads TGTGCCAGCAGTGAATTCGGGGGAACCTACGAGCAGTACTTC. Its protein product is CASSEFGGTYEQYF.

The chain links TRBV2 to TRBJ2-7, with 10 bases fitting TRBD2. Trimming took 3 bases from V and 7 from J; bases not matched to a gene: 6. Germline V gene sequence: CDR1 SNHLY, CDR2 FYNNEI. There are 14 residues in the CDR3. The CDR3 spells CASSEASGSGEQYF. The CDR3 DNA follows: TGTGCCAGCAGTGAGGCTAGCGGGAGCGGGGAGCAGTACTTC.

This clone has just one count. V and J are TRBV7-3 and TRBJ2-1; D is ambiguous. Germline-derived CDR1 and CDR2 are SGHTA and FQGTGA. CDR3 length: 12 residues. V was pared by 2 bases and J by 7 bases, with 6 bases between. CDR3 sequence: CASSLDRNEQFF. The CDR3 DNA reads TGTGCCAGCAGCTTAGATCGGAATGAGCAGTTCTTC.

The V gene is TRBV27, the J gene TRBJ1-1, with D perhaps matching TRBD1 (5 bases). The germline V gene has CDR1 MNHEY and CDR2 SMNVEV (reference sequence). Trimming removed 5 bases at V and 0 bases at J, with 10 bases between. This CDR3 contains 14 residues. The CDR3 is CASSPDRMNTEAFF. Written as DNA, the CDR3 is TGTGCCAGCAGTCCTGACAGAATGAACACTGAAGCTTTCTTT.

This chain uses TRBV10-3 with TRBJ2-5; 7 nucleotides line up with TRBD2. This CDR3 comprises 15 residues. The ends lost 2 bases at V and 5 bases at J; junction bases unmatched: 8. The germline V gene has CDR1 ENHRY and CDR2 SYGVKD. The CDR3 DNA sequence: TGTGCCATCAGTGAGGCAGTGGGGACTATGGAGACCCAGTACTTC. Translated: CAISEAVGTMETQYF.

For the CDR3, the DNA is TGTGCCAGCAGGTGGACAGACACCTATACTATTTACGAGCAGTACTTC. Translated: CASRWTDTYTIYEQYF. V gene TRBV21-1 combines with J gene TRBJ2-7; the DNA was not used to check the table's D call, TRBD1. TRBV21-1 is recorded as a pseudogene. CDR3 length: 16 residues.

This clone was counted a single time. In DNA, the CDR3 is TGTGCCAGCTCAGTAGCGGAGACCTACGAGCAGTACTTC. Translation: CASSVAETYEQYF. This chain joins TRBV18 and TRBJ2-7; tentative D call: TRBD2 (6 bases). The CDR3 covers 13 residues. Looked up from germline, CDR1 is KGHSH and CDR2 is LQKENI. Trimming took off 5 bases at V and 2 bases at J, with 10 bases between the two ends.

This clone was seen a single time. The rearrangement joins TRBV19 to TRBJ2-1, with D possibly matching TRBD2 (5 bases). Germline loops: CDR1 LNHDA, CDR2 SQIVND (reference sequence). The CDR3 contains 14 residues. Trimming took 6 bases from V and 7 from J, leaving 16 bases between them. CDR3 residues: CASSLRGNLNEQFF. Here the CDR3 DNA reads TGTGCCAGTAGCCTTAGAGGGAACCTTAATGAGCAGTTCTTC.

CDR3 amino acids: CASSGTVLREQYF. CDR3 in DNA: TGTGCCAGCAGTGGGACAGTTCTACGGGAGCAGTACTTC. The chain carries TRBV27 and TRBJ2-7; 7 bases fit TRBD1. CDR3 length equals 13 residues. In germline, CDR1 is MNHEY, CDR2 SMNVEV (reference sequence). With 5 bases clipped from V and 7 bases from J, the junction kept 8 bases outside the gene matches.

The chain links TRBV9 to TRBJ2-2; TRBD1 might be the D (5 bases). Germline loops: CDR1 SGDLS, CDR2 YYNGEE. The CDR3 spans 12 residues. The V end lost 6 bases, the J end lost 6 bases, and 9 bases lay between the germline ends. CDR3 loop: CASTGFAGELFF. The CDR3, as DNA: TGTGCCAGCACAGGGTTCGCCGGGGAGCTGTTTTTT.

V usage is TRBV28 and J usage is TRBJ2-7; 11 bases fit TRBD2. Germline V lookup: CDR1 MDHEN, CDR2 SYDVKM. CDR3 length equals 14 residues. Germline trimming cut 5 bases from V and 5 bases from J; bases unmatched to any gene: 5. In nucleotides, the CDR3 is TGTGCCAGCAGTCCGGGACTAGCGGTCCACGAGCAGTACTTC. It codes for CASSPGLAVHEQYF.

This chain connects TRBV19 to TRBJ2-5; a possible D gene is TRBD2 (7 bases). Germline assignment: CDR1 LNHDA and CDR2 SQIVND (reference sequence). CDR3 length: 15 amino acids. V was trimmed by 6 bases and J by 5 bases, leaving 19 bases between them. The CDR3 coding sequence is TGTGCCAGTAGCCGGGGGGCTAGCGGCGCGGAGACCCAGTACTTC. Encoded protein: CASSRGASGAETQYF.

This clone has just one count. The J gene is TRBJ1-4, the V gene TRBV28, with 11 bases fitting TRBD1. The V segment lost 7 bases and the J segment 8 bases; nucleotides outside the gene matches: 6. Per germline, CDR1 MDHEN and CDR2 SYDVKM. The CDR3 runs to 14 residues. CDR3 nucleotides: TGTGCCAGCATACCCGGGACAGGGGGAGAAAAACTGTTTTTT. Protein sequence: CASIPGTGGEKLFF. The full variable domain, in which reference TRBV28 and TRBJ1-4 provide the parts outside the CDR3, is DVKVTQSSRYLVKRTGEKVFLECVQDMDHENMFWYRQDPGLGLRLIYFSYDVKMKEKGDIPEGYSVSREKKERFSLILESASTNQTSMYLCASIPGTGGEKLFFGSGTQLSVL.

The chain joins TRBV6-6 to TRBJ2-1; D uncertain. V was pared by 4 bases and J by 0 bases, with 10 bases between. Germline values: CDR1 MNHNY, CDR2 SVGAGI (reference sequence). The CDR3 contains 15 residues. DNA of the CDR3: TGTGCCAGCAGTTTTACCGAGAGCTCCTACAATGAGCAGTTCTTC. It yields the protein CASSFTESSYNEQFF.

This chain uses TRBV5-1 with TRBJ2-7; 7 positions match TRBD2. CDR1 and CDR2 (germline): SGHRS, YFSETQ. The junction had 4 bases not matched to a gene; V was cut back by 4 bases and J by 0 bases. The CDR3 consists of 14 residues. CDR3 coding DNA: TGCGCCAGCAGCGCCACTAGCGCCTCCTACGAGCAGTACTTC. Its protein is CASSATSASYEQYF.